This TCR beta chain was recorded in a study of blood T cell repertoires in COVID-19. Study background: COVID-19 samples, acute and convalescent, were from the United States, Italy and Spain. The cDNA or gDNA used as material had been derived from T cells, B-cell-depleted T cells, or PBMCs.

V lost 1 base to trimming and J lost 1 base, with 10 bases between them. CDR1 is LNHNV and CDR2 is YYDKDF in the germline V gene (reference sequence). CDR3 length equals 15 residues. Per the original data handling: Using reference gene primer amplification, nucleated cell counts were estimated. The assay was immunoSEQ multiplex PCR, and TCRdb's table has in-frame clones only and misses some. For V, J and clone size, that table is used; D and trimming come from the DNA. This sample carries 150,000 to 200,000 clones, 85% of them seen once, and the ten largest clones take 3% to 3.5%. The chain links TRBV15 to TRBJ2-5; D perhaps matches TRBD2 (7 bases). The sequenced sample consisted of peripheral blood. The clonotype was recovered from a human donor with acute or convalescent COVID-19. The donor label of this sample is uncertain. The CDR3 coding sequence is TGTGCCACCAGCAGAGTGGGGGGGCGCCAAGAGACCCAGTACTTC. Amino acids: CATSRVGGRQETQYF.